This T cell receptor (beta chain) was profiled in a study of blood T cell repertoires in COVID-19 (dated by TCRdb to between 2020 and 2021). In terms of the full investigation: The collaborator samples originated in the United States, Italy and Spain and spanned the acute and convalescent phases of COVID-19. The prospective study material was composed of cDNA or gDNA derived from T cells, B-cell-depleted T cells, or PBMCs. Subjects who had been exposed to COVID-19, were actively infected with it, or had recovered from it provided the deeply sampled blood TCRbeta repertoires that made up the dataset. The repertoires were made available in a free public database intended to serve as a resource for research on the immune response to SARS-CoV-2. The samples were drawn from the first 160 participants of the ongoing ImmuneRACE study and from 1,254 subjects provided by 6 global collaborators. Nearly every sample came with metadata listing a de-identified subject ID, COVID-19 status, age in years and sex. Where available, HLA class I and class II types were taken from metadata supplied by the sample provider and were not determined by assay-based typing. Overall study outcomes, separate from this receptor: The amount of clinical and demographic metadata varied by source and participant and was provided uncurated.

V is cut back by 5 bases and J by 3 bases, with 13 bases in the junction unmatched. Per the germline V gene (reference sequence), LNHDA is the CDR1 and SQIVND is the CDR2. The CDR3 starts with the cysteine, ends with the phenylalanine, and has 19 residues. Only the CDR3 part of the read is kept: 57 bases, read in frame from the first base. TCRbeta CDR3 regions were amplified from genomic DNA by means of the immunoSEQ Assay, a bias-controlled multiplex PCR. The paper's processing steps were these. The number of nucleated cells in each sample was estimated by amplification of reference gene primers within the assay. To quantify the absolute abundance of each unique TCRbeta CDR3 rearrangement, sequence reads were collapsed and filtered. For each sample, productive Simpson clonality was calculated by taking the square root of Simpson's diversity index across productive rearrangements. TCRdb obtained this table from immuneACCESS and retained in-frame rearrangements with V and J assigned. These tables miss some clones; where compared with another copy, unresolved V genes account for less than half of the shortfall, and the remainder is unexplained. The V and J calls and the clone size are those of that table, but D and trimming were determined from the DNA. For this sample the table gives 200,000 to 300,000 clones, of which approximately 91% were detected only once. Just under 0.8% of the sample is held by the ten biggest clonotypes.

The collaborating institutions used their own protocols to collect whole blood in K2EDTA tubes. For TCRbeta analysis, collaborators shipped samples in one of three forms: frozen whole blood, isolated PBMCs, or DNA extracted from either of those sample types. Remarks on this clone: The antigen it binds to is not known. One base away there is no much larger clone; base qualities are not given.

The chain is made from TRBV19 and TRBJ2-1, with 13 middle bases fitting TRBD2. Sequencing used peripheral blood. This sequence was found in a woman in her 30s with acute or convalescent COVID-19. The CDR3 in this case is CASSLIRLAGGRVYNEQFF. The nucleotide sequence is TGTGCCAGTAGTCTAATCAGACTAGCGGGAGGCCGGGTCTACAATGAGCAGTTCTTC.